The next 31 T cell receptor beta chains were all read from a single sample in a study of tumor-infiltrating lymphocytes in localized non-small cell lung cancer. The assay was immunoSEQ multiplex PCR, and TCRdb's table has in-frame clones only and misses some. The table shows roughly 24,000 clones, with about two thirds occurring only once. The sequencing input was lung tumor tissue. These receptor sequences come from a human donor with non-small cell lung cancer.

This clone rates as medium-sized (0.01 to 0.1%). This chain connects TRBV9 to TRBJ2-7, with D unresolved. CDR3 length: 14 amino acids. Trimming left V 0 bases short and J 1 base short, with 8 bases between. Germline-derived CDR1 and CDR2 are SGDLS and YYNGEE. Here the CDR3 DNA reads TGTGCCAGCAGCGTAGATCCGGGTTCCTACGAGCAGTACTTC. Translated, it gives CASSVDPGSYEQYF.

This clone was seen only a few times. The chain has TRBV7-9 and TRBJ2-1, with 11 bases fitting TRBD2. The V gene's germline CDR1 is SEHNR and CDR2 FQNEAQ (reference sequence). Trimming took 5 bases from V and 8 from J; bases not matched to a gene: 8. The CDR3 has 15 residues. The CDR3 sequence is CASSPRTSGWDEQFF. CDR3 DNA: TGTGCCAGCAGCCCCCGGACTAGCGGGTGGGATGAGCAGTTCTTC.

Here the CDR3 reads CASSEGGLDTGELFF. In DNA form, the CDR3 reads TGTGCCAGCAGTGAGGGAGGGTTGGACACCGGGGAGCTGTTTTTT. This chain links TRBV28 with TRBJ2-2; 7 bases are a match to TRBD2. V lost 5 bases, J lost 3 bases, and 6 bases stayed unmatched. The CDR3 covers 15 residues. Looked up from germline, CDR1 is MDHEN and CDR2 is SYDVKM.

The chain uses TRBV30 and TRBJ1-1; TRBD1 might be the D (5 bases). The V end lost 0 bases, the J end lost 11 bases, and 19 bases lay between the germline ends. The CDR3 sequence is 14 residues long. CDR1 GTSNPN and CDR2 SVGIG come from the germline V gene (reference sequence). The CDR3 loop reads CAWSVGGTQSKAFF. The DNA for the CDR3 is TGTGCCTGGAGTGTTGGAGGGACCCAGAGTAAGGCTTTCTTT. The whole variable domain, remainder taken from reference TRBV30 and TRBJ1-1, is SQTIHQWPATLVQPVGSPLSLECTVEGTSNPNLYWYRQAAGRGLQLLFYSVGIGQISSEVPQNLSASRPQDRQFILSSKKLLLSDSGFYLCAWSVGGTQSKAFFGQGTRLTVV.

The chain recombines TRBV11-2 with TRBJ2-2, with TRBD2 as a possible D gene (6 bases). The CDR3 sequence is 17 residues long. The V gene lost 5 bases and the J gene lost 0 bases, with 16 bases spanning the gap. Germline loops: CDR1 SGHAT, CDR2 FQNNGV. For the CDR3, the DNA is TGTGCCAGCAGCCCCTATGTCGGGGGAGCGAACACCGGGGAGCTGTTTTTT. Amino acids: CASSPYVGGANTGELFF.

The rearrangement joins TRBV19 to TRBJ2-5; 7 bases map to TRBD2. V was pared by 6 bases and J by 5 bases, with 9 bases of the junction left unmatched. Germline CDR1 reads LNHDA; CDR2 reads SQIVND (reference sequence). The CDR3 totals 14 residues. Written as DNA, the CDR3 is TGTGCCAGTAGGCCCATGGGGGGGTCGGAGACCCAGTACTTC. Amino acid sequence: CASRPMGGSETQYF.

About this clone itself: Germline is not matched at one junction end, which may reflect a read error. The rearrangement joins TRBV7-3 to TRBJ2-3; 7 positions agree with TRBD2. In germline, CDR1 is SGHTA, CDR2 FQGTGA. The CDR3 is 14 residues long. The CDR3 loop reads CASSLGGSRDTQYF. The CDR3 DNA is TGTGCCAGCAGCTTGGGCGGGAGCAGAGATACGCAGTATTTT.

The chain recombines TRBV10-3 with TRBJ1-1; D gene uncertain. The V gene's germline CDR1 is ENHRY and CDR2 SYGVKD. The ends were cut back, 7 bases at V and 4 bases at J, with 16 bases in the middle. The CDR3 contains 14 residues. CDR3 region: CAITVKREGTEAFF. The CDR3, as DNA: TGTGCCATCACTGTTAAGAGGGAGGGCACTGAAGCTTTCTTT.

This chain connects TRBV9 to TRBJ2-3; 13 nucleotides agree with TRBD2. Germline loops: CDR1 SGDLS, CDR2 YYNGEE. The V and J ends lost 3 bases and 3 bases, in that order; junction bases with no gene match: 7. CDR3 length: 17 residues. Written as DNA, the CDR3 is TGTGCCAGCAGCGGCTTAACTAGCGGGAGGGGGACAGATACGCAGTATTTT. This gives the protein CASSGLTSGRGTDTQYF.

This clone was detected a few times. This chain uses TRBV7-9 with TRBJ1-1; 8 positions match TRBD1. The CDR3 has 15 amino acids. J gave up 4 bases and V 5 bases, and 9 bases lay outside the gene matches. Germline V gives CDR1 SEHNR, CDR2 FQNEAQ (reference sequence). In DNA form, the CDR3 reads TGTGCCAGCAGCCAAGGGTGGCAGGGGGCCACTGAAGCTTTCTTT. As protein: CASSQGWQGATEAFF.

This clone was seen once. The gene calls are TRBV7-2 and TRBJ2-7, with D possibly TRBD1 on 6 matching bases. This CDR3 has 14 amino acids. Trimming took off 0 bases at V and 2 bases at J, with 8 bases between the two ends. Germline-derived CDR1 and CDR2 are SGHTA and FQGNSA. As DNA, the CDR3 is TGTGCCAGCAGCTTAGCTCAGGGGCCCTACGAGCAGTACTTC. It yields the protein CASSLAQGPYEQYF.

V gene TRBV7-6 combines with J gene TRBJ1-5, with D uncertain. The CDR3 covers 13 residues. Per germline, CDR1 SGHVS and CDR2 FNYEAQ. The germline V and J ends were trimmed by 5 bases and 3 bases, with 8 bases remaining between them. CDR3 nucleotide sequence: TGTGCCAGCAGCCTCGACCTCAATCAGCCCCAGCATTTT. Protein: CASSLDLNQPQHF.

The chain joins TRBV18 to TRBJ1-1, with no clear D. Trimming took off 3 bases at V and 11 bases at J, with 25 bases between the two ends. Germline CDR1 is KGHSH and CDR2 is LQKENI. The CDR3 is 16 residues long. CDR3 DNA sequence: TGTGCCAGCTCACCGTCAGCATATAGTTTTGATACTACGGCTTTCTTT. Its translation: CASSPSAYSFDTTAFF.

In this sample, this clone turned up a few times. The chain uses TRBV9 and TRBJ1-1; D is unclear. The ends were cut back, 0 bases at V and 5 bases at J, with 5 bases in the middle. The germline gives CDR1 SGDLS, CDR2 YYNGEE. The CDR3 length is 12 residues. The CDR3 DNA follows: TGTGCCAGCAGCGTAGGGGGAACTGAAGCTTTCTTT. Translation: CASSVGGTEAFF. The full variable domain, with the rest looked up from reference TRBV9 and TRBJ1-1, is DSGVTQTPKHLITATGQRVTLRCSPRSGDLSVYWYQQSLDQGLQFLIQYYNGEERAKGNILERFSAQQFPDLHSELNLSSLELGDSALYFCASSVGGTEAFFGQGTRLTVV.

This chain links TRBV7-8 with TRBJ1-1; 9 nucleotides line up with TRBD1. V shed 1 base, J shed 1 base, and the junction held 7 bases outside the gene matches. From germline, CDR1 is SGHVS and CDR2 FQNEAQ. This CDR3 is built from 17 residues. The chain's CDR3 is CASSLGTGVVWNTEAFF. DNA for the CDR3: TGTGCCAGCAGCTTAGGGACAGGGGTAGTTTGGAACACTGAAGCTTTCTTT.

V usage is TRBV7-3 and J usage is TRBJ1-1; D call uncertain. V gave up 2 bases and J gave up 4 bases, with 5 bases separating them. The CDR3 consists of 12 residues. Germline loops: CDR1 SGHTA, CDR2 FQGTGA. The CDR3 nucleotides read TGTGCCAGCAGCTTAGGAAGCACTGAAGCTTTCTTT. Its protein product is CASSLGSTEAFF.

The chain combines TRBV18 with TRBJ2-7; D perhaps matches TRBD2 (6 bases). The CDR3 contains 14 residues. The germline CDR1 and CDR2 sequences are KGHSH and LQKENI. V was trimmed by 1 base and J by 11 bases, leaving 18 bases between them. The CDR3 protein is CASSPRSGLQGEYF. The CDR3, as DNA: TGTGCCAGCTCACCACGGTCGGGACTCCAAGGCGAGTACTTC.

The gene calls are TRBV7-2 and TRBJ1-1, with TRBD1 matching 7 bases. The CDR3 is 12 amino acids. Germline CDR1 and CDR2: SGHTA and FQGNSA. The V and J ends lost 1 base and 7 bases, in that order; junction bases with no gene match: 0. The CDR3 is CASSLGQGEAFF. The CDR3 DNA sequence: TGTGCCAGCAGCTTAGGACAGGGTGAAGCTTTCTTT.

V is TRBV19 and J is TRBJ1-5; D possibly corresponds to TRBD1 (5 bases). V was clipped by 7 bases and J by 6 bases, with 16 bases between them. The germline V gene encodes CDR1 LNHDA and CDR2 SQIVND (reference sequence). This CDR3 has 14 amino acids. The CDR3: CASTPTASGQPQHF. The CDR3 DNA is TGTGCCAGTACCCCGACAGCCTCCGGTCAGCCCCAGCATTTT.

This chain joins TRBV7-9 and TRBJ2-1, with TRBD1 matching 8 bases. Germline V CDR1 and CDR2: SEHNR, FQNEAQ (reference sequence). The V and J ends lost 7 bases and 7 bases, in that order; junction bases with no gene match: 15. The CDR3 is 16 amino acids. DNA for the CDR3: TGTGCCAGCATCAAGACAGGGGCCAACGATCGAAATGAGCAGTTCTTC. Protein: CASIKTGANDRNEQFF.

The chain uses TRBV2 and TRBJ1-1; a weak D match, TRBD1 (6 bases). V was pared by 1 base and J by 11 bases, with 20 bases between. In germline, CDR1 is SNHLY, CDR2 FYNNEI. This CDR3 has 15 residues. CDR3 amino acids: CASSEGGAGRGTAFF. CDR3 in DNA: TGTGCCAGCAGTGAAGGTGGAGCGGGCAGGGGAACGGCTTTCTTT.

The CDR3 region has the DNA TGCAGTGTCCTATCCTATGGCTACACCTTC. Amino acids: CSVLSYGYTF. The chain joins TRBV20-1 to TRBJ1-2; D not resolved. This CDR3 contains 10 residues. Germline loops: CDR1 DFQATT, CDR2 SNEGSKA (reference sequence). The V end lost 7 bases, the J end lost 4 bases, and 7 bases lay between the germline ends.

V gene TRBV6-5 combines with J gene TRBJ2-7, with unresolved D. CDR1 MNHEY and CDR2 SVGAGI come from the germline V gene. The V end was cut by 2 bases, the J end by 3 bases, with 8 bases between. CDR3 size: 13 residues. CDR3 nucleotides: TGTGCCAGCAGTTACGACGTAAACTACGAGCAGTACTTC. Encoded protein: CASSYDVNYEQYF.

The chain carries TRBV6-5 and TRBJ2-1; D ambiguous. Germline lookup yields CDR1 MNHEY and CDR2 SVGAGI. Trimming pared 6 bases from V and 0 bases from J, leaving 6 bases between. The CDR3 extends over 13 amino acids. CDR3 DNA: TGTGCCAGCAGCCGGCTCTCCTACAATGAGCAGTTCTTC. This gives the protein CASSRLSYNEQFF.

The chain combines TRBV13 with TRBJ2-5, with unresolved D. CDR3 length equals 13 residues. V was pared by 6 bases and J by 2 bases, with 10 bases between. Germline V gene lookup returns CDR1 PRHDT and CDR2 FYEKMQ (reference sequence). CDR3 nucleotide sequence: TGTGCCAGCAGGGACGGGTATCAAGAGACCCAGTACTTC. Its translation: CASRDGYQETQYF. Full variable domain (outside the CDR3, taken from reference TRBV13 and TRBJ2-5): AAGVIQSPRHLIKEKRETATLKCYPIPRHDTVYWYQQGPGQDPQFLISFYEKMQSDKGSIPDRFSAQQFSDYHSELNMSSLELGDSALYFCASRDGYQETQYFGPGTRLLVL.

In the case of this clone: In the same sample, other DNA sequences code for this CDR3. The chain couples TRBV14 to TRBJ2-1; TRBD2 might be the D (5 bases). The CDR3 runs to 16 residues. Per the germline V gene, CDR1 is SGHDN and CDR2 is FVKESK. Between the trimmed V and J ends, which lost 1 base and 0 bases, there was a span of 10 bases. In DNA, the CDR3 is TGTGCCAGCAGCCAAGGGTCAGGAGGCTCCTACAATGAGCAGTTCTTC. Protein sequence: CASSQGSGGSYNEQFF.

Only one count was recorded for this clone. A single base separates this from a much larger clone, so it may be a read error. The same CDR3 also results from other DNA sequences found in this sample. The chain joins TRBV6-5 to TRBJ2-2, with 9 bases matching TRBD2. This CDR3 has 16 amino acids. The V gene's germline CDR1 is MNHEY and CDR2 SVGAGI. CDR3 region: CASSYSGLATTGELFF. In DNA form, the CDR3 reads TGTGCCAGTAGTTACTCGGGACTAGCAACCACCGGGGAGCTGTTTTTT.

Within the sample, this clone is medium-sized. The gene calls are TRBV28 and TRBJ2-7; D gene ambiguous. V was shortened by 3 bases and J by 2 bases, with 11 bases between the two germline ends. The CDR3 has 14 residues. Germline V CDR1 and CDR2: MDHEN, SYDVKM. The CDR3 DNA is TGTGCCAGCAGTTTTCCCAACGCCCCCTACGAGCAGTACTTC. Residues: CASSFPNAPYEQYF. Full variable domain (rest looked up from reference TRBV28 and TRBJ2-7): DVKVTQSSRYLVKRTGEKVFLECVQDMDHENMFWYRQDPGLGLRLIYFSYDVKMKEKGDIPEGYSVSREKKERFSLILESASTNQTSMYLCASSFPNAPYEQYFGPGTRLTVT.

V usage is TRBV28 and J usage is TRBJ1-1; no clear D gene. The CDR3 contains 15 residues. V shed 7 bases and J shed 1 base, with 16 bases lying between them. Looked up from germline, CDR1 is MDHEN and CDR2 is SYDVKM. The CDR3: CASTRGSSGNTEAFF. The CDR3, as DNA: TGTGCCAGCACCCGAGGATCCTCAGGGAACACTGAAGCTTTCTTT.

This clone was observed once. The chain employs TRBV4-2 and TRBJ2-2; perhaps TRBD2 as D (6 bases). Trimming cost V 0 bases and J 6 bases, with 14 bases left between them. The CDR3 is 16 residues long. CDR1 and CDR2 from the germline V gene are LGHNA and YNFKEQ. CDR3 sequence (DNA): TGTGCCAGCAGCCAAGATATCGGGAGTGGGTCCGGGGAGCTGTTTTTT. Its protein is CASSQDIGSGSGELFF.

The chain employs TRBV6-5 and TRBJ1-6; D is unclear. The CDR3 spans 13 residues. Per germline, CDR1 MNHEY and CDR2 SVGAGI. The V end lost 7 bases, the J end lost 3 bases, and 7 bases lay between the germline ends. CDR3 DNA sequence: TGTGCCAGCAAAGACTACTATAATTCACCCCTCCACTTT. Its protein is CASKDYYNSPLHF.